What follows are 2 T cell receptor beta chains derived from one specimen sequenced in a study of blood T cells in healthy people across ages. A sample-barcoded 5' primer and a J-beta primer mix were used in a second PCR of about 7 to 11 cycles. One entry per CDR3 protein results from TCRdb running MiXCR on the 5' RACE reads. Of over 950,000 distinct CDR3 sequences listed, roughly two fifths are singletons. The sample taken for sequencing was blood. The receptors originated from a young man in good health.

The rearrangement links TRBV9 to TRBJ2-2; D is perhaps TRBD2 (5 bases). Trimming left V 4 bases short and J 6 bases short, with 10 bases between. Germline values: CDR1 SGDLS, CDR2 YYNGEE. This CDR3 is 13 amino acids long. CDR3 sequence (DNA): TGTGCCAGCAGCCCTGGAGGTCCCGGGGAGCTGTTTTTT. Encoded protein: CASSPGGPGELFF.

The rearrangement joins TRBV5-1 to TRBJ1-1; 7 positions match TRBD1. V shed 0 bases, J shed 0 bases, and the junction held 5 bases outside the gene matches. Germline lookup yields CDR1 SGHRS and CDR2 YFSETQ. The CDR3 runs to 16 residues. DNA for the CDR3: TGCGCCAGCAGCTTGGCCCGGGACAGACTGAACACTGAAGCTTTCTTT. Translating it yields CASSLARDRLNTEAFF. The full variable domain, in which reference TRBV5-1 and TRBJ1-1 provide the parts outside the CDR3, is KAGVTQTPRYLIKTRGQQVTLSCSPISGHRSVSWYQQTPGQGLQFLFEYFSETQRNKGNFPGRFSGRQFSNSRSEMNVSTLELGDSALYLCASSLARDRLNTEAFFGQGTRLTVV.